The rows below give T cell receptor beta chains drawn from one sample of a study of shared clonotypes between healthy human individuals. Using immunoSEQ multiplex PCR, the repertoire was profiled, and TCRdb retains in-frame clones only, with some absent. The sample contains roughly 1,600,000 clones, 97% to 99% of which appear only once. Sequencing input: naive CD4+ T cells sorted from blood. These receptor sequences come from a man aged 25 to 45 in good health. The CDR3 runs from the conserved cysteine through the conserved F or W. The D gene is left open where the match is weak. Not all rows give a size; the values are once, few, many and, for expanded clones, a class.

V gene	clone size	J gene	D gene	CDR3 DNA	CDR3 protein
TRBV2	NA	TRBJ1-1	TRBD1	TGTGCCAGCAGTACGGACAGGGGTGTCACTGAAGCTTTCTTT	CASSTDRGVTEAFF
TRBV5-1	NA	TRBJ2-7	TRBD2	TGCGCCAGCAGCTGGGGCACTGGCGGGAGGGCTCGGGAGCAGTACTTC	CASSWGTGGRAREQYF
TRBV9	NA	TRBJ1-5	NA	TGTGCCAGCAGCGGCTATCCGGGTCAGCCCCAGCATTTT	CASSGYPGQPQHF
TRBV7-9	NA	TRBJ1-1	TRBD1	TGTGCCAGCAGCTTAGCGCCTAGGGGGCGGACTGAAGCTTTCTTT	CASSLAPRGRTEAFF
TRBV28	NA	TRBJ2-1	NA	TGTGCCAGCATCCCGCAGGGAGGCTCCTACAATGAGCAGTTCTTC	CASIPQGGSYNEQFF
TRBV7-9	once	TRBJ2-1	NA	TGTGCCAGCAGCGAAGGACTTCCGTTTCCCTACAATGAGCAGTTCTTC	CASSEGLPFPYNEQFF
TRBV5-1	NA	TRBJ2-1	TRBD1	TGCGCCAGCAGCTTACAGGGGAACTTCAATGAGCAGTTCTTC	CASSLQGNFNEQFF
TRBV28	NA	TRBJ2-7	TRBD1	TGTGCCAGCAGTGGACATGGTAGGGCAGGGGGTAGATACGAGCAGTACTTC	CASSGHGRAGGRYEQYF
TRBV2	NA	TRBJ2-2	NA	TGTGCCAGCCGCGGTGCGACTAGTACCGGGGAGCTGTTTTTT	CASRGATSTGELFF
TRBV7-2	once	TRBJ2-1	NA	TGTGCCAGCCTCCCCTCGTCGAGGAATGAGCAGTTCTTC	CASLPSSRNEQFF
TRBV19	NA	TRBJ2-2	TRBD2	TGTGCCAGTAGTATATGGACTAGCGGGAGAACCGGGGAGCTGTTTTTT	CASSIWTSGRTGELFF
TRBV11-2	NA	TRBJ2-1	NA	TGTGCCAGCAGCTCCGTCCGTGACAATGAGCAGTTCTTC	CASSSVRDNEQFF
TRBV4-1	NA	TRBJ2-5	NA	TGCGCCAGCAGCCAAGTGGTTCTAGGTGAGACCCAGTACTTC	CASSQVVLGETQYF
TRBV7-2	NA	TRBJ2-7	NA	TGTGCCAGCAGCTTATGGGGCCTATCCTACGAGCAGTACTTC	CASSLWGLSYEQYF
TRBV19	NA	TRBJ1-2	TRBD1	TGTGCCAGTACGGGACAGGGGGATGGCTACACCTTC	CASTGQGDGYTF
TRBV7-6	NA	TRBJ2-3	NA	TGTGCCAGCAGCCCTACCGGGGCTTTCGCAGATACGCAGTATTTT	CASSPTGAFADTQYF
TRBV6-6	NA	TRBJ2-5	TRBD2	TGTGCCAGCAGGCCTCTAGCGGAAGAGACCCAGTACTTC	CASRPLAEETQYF
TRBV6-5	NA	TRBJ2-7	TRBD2	TGTGCCAGCAGTTATCCGGGGGGGGCCGGTGAGCAGTACTTC	CASSYPGGAGEQYF
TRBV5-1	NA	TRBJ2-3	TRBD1	TGCGCCAGCAGCTCTAACCGGGACAGGGTCCCAGATACGCAGTATTTT	CASSSNRDRVPDTQYF
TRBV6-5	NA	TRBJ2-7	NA	TGTGCCAGCAGCCTTTACGGGACGGTAGGCTACGAGCAGTACTTC	CASSLYGTVGYEQYF
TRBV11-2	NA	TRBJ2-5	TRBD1	TGTGCCAGCAGCCCCCGTCTGACAGGGGTCGGACAAGAGACCCAGTACTTC	CASSPRLTGVGQETQYF
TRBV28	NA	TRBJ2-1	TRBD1	TGTGCCAGCAGTTTGATGACAGGGCGAGACAATGAGCAGTTCTTC	CASSLMTGRDNEQFF
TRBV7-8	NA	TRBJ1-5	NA	TGTGCCAGCAGCTTAGAAACAGTTCCCAATCAGCCCCAGCATTTT	CASSLETVPNQPQHF
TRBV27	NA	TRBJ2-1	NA	TGTGCCAGCAGTTTAACCCTCTCCCCTTACAATGAGCAGTTCTTC	CASSLTLSPYNEQFF
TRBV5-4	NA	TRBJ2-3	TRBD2	TGTGCCAGCAGCGCGGGGACTAGCGGGAGAGAAGATACGCAGTATTTT	CASSAGTSGREDTQYF
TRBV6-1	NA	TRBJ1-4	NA	TGTGCCAGCAGTGAACAAGGGGGTGAAAAACTGTTTTTT	CASSEQGGEKLFF
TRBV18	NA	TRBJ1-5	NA	TGTGCCAGCTCACCAGGGGGACTTGAACAGCCCCAGCATTTT	CASSPGGLEQPQHF
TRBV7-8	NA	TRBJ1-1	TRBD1	TGTGCCAGCAGCTTAGTCGGACAGGGAGACACTGAAGCTTTCTTT	CASSLVGQGDTEAFF
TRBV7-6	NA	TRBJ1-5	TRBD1	TGTGCCAGCAGCCCAACGCCAGGACAGGGCGGCCAGCCCCAGCATTTT	CASSPTPGQGGQPQHF